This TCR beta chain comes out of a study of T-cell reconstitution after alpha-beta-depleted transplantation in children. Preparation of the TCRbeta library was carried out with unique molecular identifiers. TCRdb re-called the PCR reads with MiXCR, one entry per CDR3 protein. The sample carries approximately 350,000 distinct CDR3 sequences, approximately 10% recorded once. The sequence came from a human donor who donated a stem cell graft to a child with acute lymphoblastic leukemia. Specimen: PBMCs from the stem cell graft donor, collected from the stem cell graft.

CDR3 in amino acids: CSADTSGRALEQYF. CDR3 nucleotides: TGCAGTGCTGATACTAGCGGGAGGGCCCTCGAGCAGTACTTC. The J gene is TRBJ2-7, the V gene TRBV20-1, with 13 nucleotides matching TRBD2. The CDR3 covers 14 residues. Germline trimming cut 5 bases from V and 6 bases from J; bases unmatched to any gene: 7. Germline values: CDR1 DFQATT, CDR2 SNEGSKA (reference sequence).